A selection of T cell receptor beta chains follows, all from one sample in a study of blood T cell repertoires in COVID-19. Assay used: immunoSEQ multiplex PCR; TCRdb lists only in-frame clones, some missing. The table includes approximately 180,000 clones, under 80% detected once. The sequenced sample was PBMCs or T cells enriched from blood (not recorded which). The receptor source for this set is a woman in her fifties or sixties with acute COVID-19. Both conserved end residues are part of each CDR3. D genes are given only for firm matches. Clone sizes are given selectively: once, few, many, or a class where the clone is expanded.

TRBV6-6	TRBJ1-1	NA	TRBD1	TGTGCCAGCAGTTACTCCGGACAGGGGCAAACTGAAGCTTTCTTT	CASSYSGQGQTEAFF
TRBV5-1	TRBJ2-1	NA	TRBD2	TGCGCCAGCAGCTGGCTAGCGGGGGGGCGTGAGCAGTTCTTC	CASSWLAGGREQFF
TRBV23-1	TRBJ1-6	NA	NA	TGCGCCAGCAGTCAAGCGGCGGGGCATAATTCACCCCTCCACTTT	CASSQAAGHNSPLHF
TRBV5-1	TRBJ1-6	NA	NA	TGCGCCAGCGCAACTTCGAATTCACCCCTCCACTTT	CASATSNSPLHF
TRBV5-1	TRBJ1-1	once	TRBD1	TGCGCCAGCAGCTTGTCTGTACAGGGGCCGACTGAAGCTTTCTTT	CASSLSVQGPTEAFF
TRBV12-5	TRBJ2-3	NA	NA	TGTGCTAGTGGTTTGGTACGGTCAGGGGTCCCAGATACGCAGTATTTT	CASGLVRSGVPDTQYF
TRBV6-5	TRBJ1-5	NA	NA	TGTGCCACTTTCCAACAGGGTCGGGGCAATCAGCCCCAGCATTTT	CATFQQGRGNQPQHF
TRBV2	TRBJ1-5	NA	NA	TGTGCCAGCAGTGAATCAGGGTATAGCAATCAGCCCCAGCATTTT	CASSESGYSNQPQHF
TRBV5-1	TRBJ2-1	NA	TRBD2	TGCGCCAGCAGCTTGGCGATGACTAGCGGGGGGCGCGATGAGCAGTTCTTC	CASSLAMTSGGRDEQFF
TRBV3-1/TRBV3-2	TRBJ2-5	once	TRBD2	TGTGCCAGCAGCCAAGGGTCTAGCGGTGGTGAGACCCAGTACTTC	CASSQGSSGGETQYF
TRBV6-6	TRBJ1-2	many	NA	TGTGCCAGCATTCCGGGAGGCTTCTATGGCTACACCTTC	CASIPGGFYGYTF
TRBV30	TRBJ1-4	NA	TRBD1	TGTGCCGGGGGGAGACAGGGTGAGGAAAAACTGTTTTTT	CAGGRQGEEKLFF
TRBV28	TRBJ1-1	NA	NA	TGTGCCAGCAGTTTTATCAGTAACACTGAAGCTTTCTTT	CASSFISNTEAFF
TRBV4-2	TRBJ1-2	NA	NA	TGTGCCAGCAGCCAACCCGACGGAGCTAACTATGGCTACACCTTC	CASSQPDGANYGYTF
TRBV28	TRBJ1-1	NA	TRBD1	TGTGCCAGCAGTTCCCCGGGACAGGTGATCACTGAAGCTTTCTTT	CASSSPGQVITEAFF
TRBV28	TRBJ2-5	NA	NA	TGTGCCAGCAGTTTAGGGCGGGAAGAGACCCAGTACTTC	CASSLGREETQYF
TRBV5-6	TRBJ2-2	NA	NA	TGTGCCAGCAGCTCCCTTACTAACACGAACACCGGGGAGCTGTTTTTT	CASSSLTNTNTGELFF
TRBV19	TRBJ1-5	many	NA	TGTGCCACCTCACTCCAGGGCGATCAGCCCCAGCATTTT	CATSLQGDQPQHF
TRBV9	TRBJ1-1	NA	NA	TGTGCCAGCAGCGTTGATACACAGGGAATATATGAAGCTTTCTTT	CASSVDTQGIYEAFF
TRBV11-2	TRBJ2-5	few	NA	TGTGCCAGCAGGTCGGGCAGGACAAGGACAGAGACCCAGTACTTC	CASRSGRTRTETQYF
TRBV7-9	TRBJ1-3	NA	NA	TGTGCCAGCAGCCCCCCAGGGGCGGGCTCTGGAAACACCATATATTTT	CASSPPGAGSGNTIYF
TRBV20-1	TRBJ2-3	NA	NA	TGCAGTGCTAGTTTCGGCGGGGGCTTAGATACGCAGTATTTT	CSASFGGGLDTQYF
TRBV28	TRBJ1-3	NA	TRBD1	TGTGCCAGCAGAAAACGGACAGGGGTAAACGCCATATATTTT	CASRKRTGVNAIYF
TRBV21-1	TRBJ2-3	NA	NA	TGTGCCACCAGGGGACCTAGCGGGGTGGAGCATACGCAGTATTTT	CATRGPSGVEHTQYF
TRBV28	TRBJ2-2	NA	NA	TGTGCCAGCAGTAGAGGGTACACCGGGGAGCTGTTTTTT	CASSRGYTGELFF
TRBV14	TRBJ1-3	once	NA	TGTGCCAGCAGCCCCAGGAGGAGAAACACCATATATTTT	CASSPRRRNTIYF
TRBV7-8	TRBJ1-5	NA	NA	TGTGCCAGTACTGGGGGGGGTCAGCCCCAGCATTTT	CASTGGGQPQHF
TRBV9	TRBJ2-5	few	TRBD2	TGTGCCAGCAGGGCCGGACTAGCGGGGCAAGAGACCCAGTACTTC	CASRAGLAGQETQYF
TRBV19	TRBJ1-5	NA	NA	TGTGCCAGTAGTAGGGGGGGGAGCAATCAGCCCCAGCATTTT	CASSRGGSNQPQHF
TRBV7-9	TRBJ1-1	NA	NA	TGTGCCAGCAGCTTAAGAGCCGTCGAAGCTTTCTTT	CASSLRAVEAFF
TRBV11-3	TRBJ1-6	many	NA	TGTGCCAGCAGCTTGACTCCTAATTCACCCCTCCACTTT	CASSLTPNSPLHF
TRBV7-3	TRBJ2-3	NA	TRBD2	TGTGCCAGCAGCTTACTAGCGGGGAGGCCCGCGTTAGATACGCAGTATTTT	CASSLLAGRPALDTQYF
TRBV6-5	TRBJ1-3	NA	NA	TGTGCCAGCATCGGCTCTGGAAACACCATATATTTT	CASIGSGNTIYF
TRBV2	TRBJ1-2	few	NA	TGTGCCAGCAGGGATCCAGGGGAGGGGTATGGCTACACCTTC	CASRDPGEGYGYTF
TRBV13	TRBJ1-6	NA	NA	TGTGCCAGCAGTTTATGGACAGTGGATAATTCACCCCTCCACTTT	CASSLWTVDNSPLHF
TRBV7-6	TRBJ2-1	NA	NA	TGTGCCAGCAGCCGGAGCTACAATGAGCAGTTCTTC	CASSRSYNEQFF